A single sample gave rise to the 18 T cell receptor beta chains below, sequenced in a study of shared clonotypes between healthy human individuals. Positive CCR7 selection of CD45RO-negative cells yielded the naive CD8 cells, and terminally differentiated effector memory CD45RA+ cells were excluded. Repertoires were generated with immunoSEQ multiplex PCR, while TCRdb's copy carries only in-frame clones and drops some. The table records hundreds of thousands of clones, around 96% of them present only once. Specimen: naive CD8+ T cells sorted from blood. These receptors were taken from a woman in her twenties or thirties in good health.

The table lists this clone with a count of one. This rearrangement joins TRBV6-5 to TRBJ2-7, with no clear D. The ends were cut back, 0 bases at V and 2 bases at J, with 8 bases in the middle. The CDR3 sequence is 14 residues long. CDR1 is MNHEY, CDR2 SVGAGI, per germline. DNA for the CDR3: TGTGCCAGCAGTTACTCGGAAAATCCCTACGAGCAGTACTTC. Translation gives CASSYSENPYEQYF.

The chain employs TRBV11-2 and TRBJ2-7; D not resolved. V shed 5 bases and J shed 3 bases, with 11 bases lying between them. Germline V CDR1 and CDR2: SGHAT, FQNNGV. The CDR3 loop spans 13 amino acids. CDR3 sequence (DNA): TGTGCCAGCAGCCCGGTCCTAGACTACGAGCAGTACTTC. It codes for CASSPVLDYEQYF.

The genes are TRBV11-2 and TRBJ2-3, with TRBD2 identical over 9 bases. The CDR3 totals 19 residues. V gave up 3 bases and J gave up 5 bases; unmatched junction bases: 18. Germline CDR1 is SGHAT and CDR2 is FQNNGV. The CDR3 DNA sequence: TGTGCCAGCAGCTTTTCCCCGGGAGGAAAGGAACTAGCGGGAGATACGCAGTATTTT. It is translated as CASSFSPGGKELAGDTQYF.

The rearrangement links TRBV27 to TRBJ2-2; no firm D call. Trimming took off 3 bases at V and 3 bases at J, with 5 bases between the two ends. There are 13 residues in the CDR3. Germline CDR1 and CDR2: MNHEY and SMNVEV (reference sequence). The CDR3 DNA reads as TGTGCCAGCAGTTTTCGGTACACCGGGGAGCTGTTTTTT. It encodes CASSFRYTGELFF.

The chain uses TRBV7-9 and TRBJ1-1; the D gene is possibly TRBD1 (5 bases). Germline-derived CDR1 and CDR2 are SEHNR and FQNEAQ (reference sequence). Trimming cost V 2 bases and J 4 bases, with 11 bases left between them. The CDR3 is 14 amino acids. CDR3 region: CASSLSLRGTEAFF. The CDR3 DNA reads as TGTGCCAGCAGCTTAAGTTTAAGGGGCACTGAAGCTTTCTTT.

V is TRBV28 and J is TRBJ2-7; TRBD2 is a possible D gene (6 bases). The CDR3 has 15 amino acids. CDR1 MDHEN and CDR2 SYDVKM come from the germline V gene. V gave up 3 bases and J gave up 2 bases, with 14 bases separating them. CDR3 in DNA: TGTGCCAGCAGTTTCGGATGGGCGGGGACCTACGAGCAGTACTTC. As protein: CASSFGWAGTYEQYF.

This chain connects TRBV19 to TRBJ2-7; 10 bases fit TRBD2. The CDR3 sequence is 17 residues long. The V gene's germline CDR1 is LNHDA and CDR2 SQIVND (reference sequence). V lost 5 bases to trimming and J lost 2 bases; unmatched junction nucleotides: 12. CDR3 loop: CASSARPSGSLTYEQYF. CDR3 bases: TGTGCCAGTAGTGCGAGGCCTAGCGGGAGTCTCACCTACGAGCAGTACTTC.

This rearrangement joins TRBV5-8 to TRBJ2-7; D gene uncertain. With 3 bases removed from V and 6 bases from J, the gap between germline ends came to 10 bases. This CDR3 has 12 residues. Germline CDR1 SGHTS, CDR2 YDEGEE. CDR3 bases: TGTGCCAGCAGCTCAAGTTGGGTCGAGCAGTACTTC. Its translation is CASSSSWVEQYF.

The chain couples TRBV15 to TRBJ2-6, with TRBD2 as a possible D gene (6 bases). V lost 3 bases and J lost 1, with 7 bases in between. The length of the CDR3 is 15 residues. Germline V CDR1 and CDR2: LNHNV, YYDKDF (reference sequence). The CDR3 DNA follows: TGTGCCACCAGCAGTGGGAGGTCTGGGGCCAACGTCCTGACTTTC. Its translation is CATSSGRSGANVLTF.

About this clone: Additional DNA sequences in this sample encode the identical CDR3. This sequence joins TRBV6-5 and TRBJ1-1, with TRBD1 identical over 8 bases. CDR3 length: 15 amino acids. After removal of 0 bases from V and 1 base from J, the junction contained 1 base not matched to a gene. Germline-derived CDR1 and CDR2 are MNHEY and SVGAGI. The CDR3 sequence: CASSYSDRGNTEAFF. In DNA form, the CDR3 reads TGTGCCAGCAGTTACTCCGACAGGGGGAACACTGAAGCTTTCTTT.

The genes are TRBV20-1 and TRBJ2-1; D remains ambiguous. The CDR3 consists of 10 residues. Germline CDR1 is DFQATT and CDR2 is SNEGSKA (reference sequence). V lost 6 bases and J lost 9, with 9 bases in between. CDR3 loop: CSAVVFEQFF. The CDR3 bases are TGCAGTGCGGTCGTTTTTGAGCAGTTCTTC.

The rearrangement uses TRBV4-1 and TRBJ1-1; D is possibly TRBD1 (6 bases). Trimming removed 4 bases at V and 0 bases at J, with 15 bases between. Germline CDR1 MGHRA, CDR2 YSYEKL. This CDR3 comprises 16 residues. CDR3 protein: CASSRKGGFMNTEAFF. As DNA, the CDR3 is TGCGCCAGCAGCCGTAAAGGGGGGTTTATGAACACTGAAGCTTTCTTT.

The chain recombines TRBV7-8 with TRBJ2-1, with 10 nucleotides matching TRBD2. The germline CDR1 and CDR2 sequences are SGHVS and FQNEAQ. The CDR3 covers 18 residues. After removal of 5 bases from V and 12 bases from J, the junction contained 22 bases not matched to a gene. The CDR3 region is CASSTSLAGGFPPTGQFF. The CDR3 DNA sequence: TGTGCCAGCAGCACCAGTTTAGCGGGAGGCTTTCCTCCTACGGGGCAGTTCTTC.

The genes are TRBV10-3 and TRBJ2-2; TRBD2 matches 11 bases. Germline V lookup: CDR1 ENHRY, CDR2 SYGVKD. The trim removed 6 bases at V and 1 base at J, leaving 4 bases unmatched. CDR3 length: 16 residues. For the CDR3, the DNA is TGTGCCATCAGACCCGGGACTAGCGGGAACACCGGGGAGCTGTTTTTT. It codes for CAIRPGTSGNTGELFF.

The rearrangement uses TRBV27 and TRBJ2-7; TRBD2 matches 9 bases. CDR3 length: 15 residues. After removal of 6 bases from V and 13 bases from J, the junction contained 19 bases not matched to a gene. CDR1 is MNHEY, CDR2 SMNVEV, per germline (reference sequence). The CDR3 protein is CASSLLAGTSLRLYF. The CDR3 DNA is TGTGCCAGCAGCCTCTTGGCGGGGACTAGCCTGCGACTTTACTTC.

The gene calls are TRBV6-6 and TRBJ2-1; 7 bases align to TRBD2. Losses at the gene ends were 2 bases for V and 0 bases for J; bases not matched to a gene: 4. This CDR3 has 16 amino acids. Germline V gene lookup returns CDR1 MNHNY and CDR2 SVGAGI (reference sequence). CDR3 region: CASSYVGGSSYNEQFF. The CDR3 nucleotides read TGTGCCAGCAGTTACGTTGGCGGGAGCTCCTACAATGAGCAGTTCTTC.

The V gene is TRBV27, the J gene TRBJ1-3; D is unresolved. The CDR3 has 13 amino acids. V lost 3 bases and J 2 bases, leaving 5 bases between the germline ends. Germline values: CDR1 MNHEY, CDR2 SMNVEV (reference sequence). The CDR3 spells CASSFGAGNTIYF. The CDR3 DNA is TGTGCCAGCAGTTTCGGAGCTGGAAACACCATATATTTT.

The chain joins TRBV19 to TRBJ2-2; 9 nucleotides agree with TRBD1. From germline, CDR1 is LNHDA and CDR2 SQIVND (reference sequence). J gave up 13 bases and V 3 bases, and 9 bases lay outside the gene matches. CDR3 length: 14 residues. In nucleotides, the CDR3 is TGTGCCAGTAGTATTCCCCCCGGGACAGGGCTGCTGTTTTTT. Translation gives CASSIPPGTGLLFF. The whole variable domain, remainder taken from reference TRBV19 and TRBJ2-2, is DGGITQSPKYLFRKEGQNVTLSCEQNLNHDAMYWYRQDPGQGLRLIYYSQIVNDFQKGDIAEGYSVSREKKESFPLTVTSAQKNPTAFYLCASSIPPGTGLLFFGEGSRLTVL.